This T cell receptor beta chain is from a study of shared clonotypes between healthy human individuals. Findings and limits, study-wide: A small donor pool kept down the genetic and exposure-history diversity that was represented. Larger estimated richness was generally seen in naive subsets than in memory subsets.

Generated by immunoSEQ multiplex PCR, the TCRdb table keeps only in-frame clones and is missing some. Seen here are 2 million to 2.5 million clones, about 94% observed once, and the top ten hold approximately 0.13%. In the case of this clone: Its antigen is not known.

With 4 bases removed from V and 13 bases from J, the gap between germline ends came to 11 bases. This CDR3 is 12 amino acids long. Germline V gene sequence: CDR1 KGHSH, CDR2 LQKENI. The rearrangement links TRBV18 to TRBJ2-6; D is possibly TRBD1 or TRBD2 (5 bases each). The TCR originated in a man younger than 30 in good health. The sample taken for sequencing was naive CD4+ T cells sorted from blood. Subset here: CD45RA+ positively selected. CDR3 loop: CASSRDGEVLTF. Written as DNA, the CDR3 is TGTGCCAGCTCACGGGACGGGGAGGTCCTGACTTTC.